One and the same sample provided the 16 T cell receptor beta chains below, sequenced in a study of patients and donors after allogeneic stem cell transplantation. Each CDR3 protein is one row after TCRdb ran MiXCR on the RT-PCR reads. The table lists approximately 88,000 distinct CDR3 sequences, approximately 5.2% of them singletons, with about 3% in the top ten. Sequenced sample: blood, either unsorted or a sorted T cell fraction (not recorded which). The receptors stem from a human donor who was either an allogeneic HSCT recipient or a stem cell or donor lymphocyte infusion donor (not recorded which). It is not recorded whose cells these are; they may come from a transplant donor.

This clonotype was counted only a few times. The chain combines TRBV9 with TRBJ2-1; D unresolved. CDR1 and CDR2 from the germline V gene are SGDLS and YYNGEE. CDR3 length equals 11 residues. Trimming pared 0 bases from V and 9 bases from J, leaving 4 bases between. This CDR3 reads CASSVEAEQFF. DNA for the CDR3: TGTGCCAGCAGCGTAGAAGCTGAGCAGTTCTTC.

This clonotype turned up a few times. The chain employs TRBV7-2 and TRBJ2-2; D ambiguous. The CDR3 extends over 12 amino acids. Per germline, CDR1 SGHTA and CDR2 FQGNSA. V was cut by 5 bases and J by 11 bases, with 12 bases left in between. The CDR3 DNA reads TGTGCCAGCAGCCCCTTTTCCAATGAGCTGTTTTTT. Its translation is CASSPFSNELFF. Using reference TRBV7-2 and TRBJ2-2 for the parts outside the CDR3, the full variable domain is GAGVSQSPSNKVTEKGKDVELRCDPISGHTALYWYRQSLGQGLEFLIYFQGNSAPDKSGLPSDRFSAERTGGSVSTLTIQRTQQEDSAVYLCASSPFSNELFFGEGSRLTVL.

This clonotype was found a few times. This chain uses TRBV6-1 with TRBJ2-1, with a tentative D call TRBD2 (6 bases). Per the germline V gene, CDR1 is MNHNS and CDR2 is SASEGT. The CDR3 contains 12 residues. With 0 bases removed from V and 15 bases from J, the gap between germline ends came to 12 bases. DNA for the CDR3: TGTGCCAGCAGTGAAGCGGGCGGGGCCAGGTTCTTC. This encodes CASSEAGGARFF.

This clonotype was recorded at least ten times. The chain links TRBV6-4 to TRBJ2-5; D may be TRBD1 (5 bases). This CDR3 has 14 residues. Trimming removed 8 bases from V and 1 base from J, with 14 bases in between. The germline V gene has CDR1 MRHNA and CDR2 SNTAGT. CDR3 amino acids: CASSSRDSQETQYF. The CDR3 coding sequence is TGTGCCAGCTCGTCCCGAGACAGCCAAGAGACCCAGTACTTC.

This clonotype showed up many times. The rearrangement links TRBV9 to TRBJ1-1; 8 nucleotides match TRBD1. The CDR3 totals 17 residues. The germline gives CDR1 SGDLS, CDR2 YYNGEE. V trimming: 4 bases; J trimming: 3 bases; junction bases outside the gene matches: 14. CDR3 coding DNA: TGTGCCAGCAGCTCTCGACAGGGGCCTCCAGAGGACACTGAAGCTTTCTTT. Translating it yields CASSSRQGPPEDTEAFF.

This clonotype was recorded many times. This chain links TRBV6-5 with TRBJ1-6; 7 nucleotides line up with TRBD1. Germline V gene sequence: CDR1 MNHEY, CDR2 SVGAGI. This CDR3 has 15 amino acids. Trimming took 4 bases from V and 7 from J; bases not matched to a gene: 7. CDR3 bases: TGTGCCAGCAGTTTATCCGGGACAGCGAATTCACCCCTCCACTTT. It translates to CASSLSGTANSPLHF.

A few counts support this clonotype. The chain employs TRBV19 and TRBJ2-6; D gene unclear. Germline V gives CDR1 LNHDA, CDR2 SQIVND (reference sequence). V gave up 9 bases and J gave up 0 bases, with 12 bases separating them. This CDR3 region has 15 residues. The CDR3 region is CASRPDRSGANVLTF. The DNA of the CDR3 is TGTGCCAGCAGACCCGACCGCTCTGGGGCCAACGTCCTGACTTTC.

The rearrangement links TRBV5-6 to TRBJ2-1; 8 nucleotides agree with TRBD1. Germline assignment: CDR1 SGHDT and CDR2 YYEEEE. The length of the CDR3 is 15 residues. V lost 6 bases and J lost 4; bases outside the gene matches: 9. As DNA, the CDR3 is TGTGCCAGCACGCCGGGCAGGGGGCTTTACAATGAGCAGTTCTTC. Its translation is CASTPGRGLYNEQFF. Using reference TRBV5-6 and TRBJ2-1 for the parts outside the CDR3, the full variable domain is DAGVTQSPTHLIKTRGQQVTLRCSPKSGHDTVSWYQQALGQGPQFIFQYYEEEERQRGNFPDRFSGHQFPNYSSELNVNALLLGDSALYLCASTPGRGLYNEQFFGPGTRLTVL.

This clonotype was counted between two and nine times. The chain links TRBV20-1 to TRBJ1-1; D is perhaps TRBD1 (6 bases). CDR1 is DFQATT, CDR2 SNEGSKA, per germline (reference sequence). V was cut by 6 bases and J by 1 base, with 15 bases left in between. The CDR3 consists of 14 residues. The CDR3 protein is CSALEGGANTEAFF. The CDR3, as DNA: TGCAGTGCCCTGGAAGGGGGAGCGAACACTGAAGCTTTCTTT.

In this sample, this clonotype turned up many times. The chain is built from TRBV5-1 and TRBJ1-6; possibly TRBD1 for D (6 bases). Trimming pared 0 bases from V and 7 bases from J, leaving 11 bases between. Germline CDR1 is SGHRS and CDR2 is YFSETQ. The CDR3 covers 15 residues. The CDR3 region is CASSLDRAPNSPLHF. The CDR3 nucleotides read TGCGCCAGCAGCTTGGACAGGGCACCAAATTCACCCCTCCACTTT. The whole variable domain, remainder taken from reference TRBV5-1 and TRBJ1-6, is KAGVTQTPRYLIKTRGQQVTLSCSPISGHRSVSWYQQTPGQGLQFLFEYFSETQRNKGNFPGRFSGRQFSNSRSEMNVSTLELGDSALYLCASSLDRAPNSPLHFGNGTRLTVT.

This clonotype was seen ten or more times. This chain uses TRBV4-1 with TRBJ1-6, with 7 bases that match TRBD1. The ends lost 1 base at V and 10 bases at J; junction bases unmatched: 10. The CDR3 extends over 16 amino acids. Germline CDR1 MGHRA, CDR2 YSYEKL. The CDR3 spells CASSQARLGGGSPLHF. CDR3 in DNA: TGCGCCAGCAGCCAAGCGCGATTAGGGGGCGGATCACCCCTCCACTTT.

The chain is built from TRBV28 and TRBJ2-5; TRBD2 aligns across 7 bases. CDR3 length equals 15 residues. Germline lookup yields CDR1 MDHEN and CDR2 SYDVKM. V trimming: 2 bases; J trimming: 3 bases; junction bases outside the gene matches: 6. The chain's CDR3 is CASSLGGSAEETQYF. CDR3 bases: TGTGCCAGCAGTTTAGGCGGGAGTGCCGAAGAGACCCAGTACTTC.

This clonotype was seen many times. The chain carries TRBV20-1 and TRBJ2-5; a weak D match, TRBD1 (5 bases). Germline-derived CDR1 and CDR2 are DFQATT and SNEGSKA (reference sequence). V shed 0 bases and J shed 8 bases, with 19 bases lying between them. The CDR3 length is 15 residues. In DNA form, the CDR3 reads TGCAGTGCTAGAGATTCGGTGGTAGGGGATAACACCCAGTACTTC. As protein: CSARDSVVGDNTQYF.

This clonotype was counted at least ten times. The chain employs TRBV12-3 or TRBV12-4 and TRBJ2-7, with 12 bases lining up with TRBD2. The CDR3 contains 15 residues. J lost 6 bases, V lost 1 base, and 4 bases had no gene match. The CDR3 DNA follows: TGTGCCAGCAGTTTAGGACTAGCGGGGGTGGGCGAGCAGTACTTC. Encoded protein: CASSLGLAGVGEQYF.

This clonotype was picked up many times. The chain employs TRBV15 and TRBJ2-1; 9 bases align to TRBD1. The V gene's germline CDR1 is LNHNV and CDR2 YYDKDF (reference sequence). The CDR3 spans 16 residues. With V trimmed by 1 base and J by 5 bases, 6 bases remained unmatched. The CDR3 coding sequence is TGTGCCACCAGCAGAGCAGGGGACAGGGACGACAATGAGCAGTTCTTC. Its translation: CATSRAGDRDDNEQFF.

Ten or more counts support this clonotype. This chain links TRBV20-1 with TRBJ2-1, with TRBD1 matching 8 bases. Germline trimming cut 4 bases from V and 4 bases from J; bases unmatched to any gene: 6. The CDR3 totals 14 residues. CDR1 and CDR2 from the germline V gene are DFQATT and SNEGSKA (reference sequence). CDR3 nucleotide sequence: TGCAGTGCTACAGGGGGCGGTACTTACAATGAGCAGTTCTTC. Amino acid sequence: CSATGGGTYNEQFF.